These T cell receptor beta chains were read from a single sample in a study of blood T cell repertoires in COVID-19. Profiled with immunoSEQ multiplex PCR; TCRdb holds only in-frame clones, not every one. Among approximately 180,000 clones listed, 70% to 90% were seen once. The sequencing sample was made of peripheral blood. These receptors originate from a human donor with active or convalescent COVID-19. The donor label of this sample is uncertain. CDR3s include the opening cysteine and the closing phenylalanine or tryptophan. Each record gives: D gene, J gene, V gene, clone size, CDR3 DNA, CDR3 protein. A D gene is named only where the DNA matches it firmly. The size field is filled for only some rows; it gives once, few, many or a size class.

d_gene: .
j_gene: TRBJ1-1
v_gene: TRBV14
abundance: .
CDR3nt: TGTGCCACCCCCGCAGGGAGGGCCCCTGAAGCTTTCTTT
CDR3aa: CATPAGRAPEAFF

d_gene: TRBD1
j_gene: TRBJ1-5
v_gene: TRBV19
abundance: few
CDR3nt: TGTGCCAGTGGCCAGGGGGTCAATCAGCCCCAGCATTTT
CDR3aa: CASGQGVNQPQHF

d_gene: TRBD2
j_gene: TRBJ2-2
v_gene: TRBV9
abundance: .
CDR3nt: TGTGCCAGCAGCCGAACTAGCGGGGGGGCCGGGGAGCTGTTTTTT
CDR3aa: CASSRTSGGAGELFF

d_gene: TRBD2
j_gene: TRBJ2-1
v_gene: TRBV3-1/TRBV3-2
abundance: .
CDR3nt: TGTGCCAGCAGCCAAAGGGGTGGTAGTAGCGGGGGTTTACAGCAGTTCTTC
CDR3aa: CASSQRGGSSGGLQQFF

d_gene: TRBD1
j_gene: TRBJ2-7
v_gene: TRBV19
abundance: once
CDR3nt: TGTGCCAGTAGTTTAGCGAGGGGGCCCTACGAGCAGTACTTC
CDR3aa: CASSLARGPYEQYF

d_gene: .
j_gene: TRBJ2-1
v_gene: TRBV5-1
abundance: .
CDR3nt: TGCGCCAGCAGCTTGGGCCTAGCGAGCTCCTACAATGAGCAGTTCTTC
CDR3aa: CASSLGLASSYNEQFF

d_gene: .
j_gene: TRBJ1-1
v_gene: TRBV28
abundance: .
CDR3nt: TGTGCCAGCAGCTCTAGGGGTTTGAACACTGAAGCTTTCTTT
CDR3aa: CASSSRGLNTEAFF

d_gene: .
j_gene: TRBJ2-5
v_gene: TRBV28
abundance: .
CDR3nt: TGTGCCAGCAGTTTAGGGGGGGCAGCGGTCCAAGAGACCCAGTACTTC
CDR3aa: CASSLGGAAVQETQYF

d_gene: .
j_gene: TRBJ2-2
v_gene: TRBV4-1
abundance: .
CDR3nt: TGCGCCAGCAGCCAGGGGAGGAGGGCCGACACCGGGGAGCTGTTTTTT
CDR3aa: CASSQGRRADTGELFF

d_gene: .
j_gene: TRBJ2-3
v_gene: TRBV29-1
abundance: .
CDR3nt: TGCAGCGTCTCCAAGGACAGTTGGTCAGATACGCAGTATTTT
CDR3aa: CSVSKDSWSDTQYF

d_gene: TRBD1
j_gene: TRBJ1-1
v_gene: TRBV4-2
abundance: .
CDR3nt: TGTGCCAGCAGCCAAACCGGGACAGGGTTCACTGAAGCTTTCTTT
CDR3aa: CASSQTGTGFTEAFF

d_gene: .
j_gene: TRBJ1-3
v_gene: TRBV7-9
abundance: .
CDR3nt: TGTGCCAGCAGCTTAACAGGGATGACGGGAAACACCATATATTTT
CDR3aa: CASSLTGMTGNTIYF

d_gene: .
j_gene: TRBJ1-2
v_gene: TRBV1
abundance: .
CDR3nt: TGCACCAGCAGCCTCGACAGGTTAGAGAACTATGGCTACACCTTC
CDR3aa: CTSSLDRLENYGYTF

d_gene: .
j_gene: TRBJ2-3
v_gene: TRBV11-2
abundance: .
CDR3nt: TGTGCCACCAGACAGGTTAGCACAGATACGCAGTATTTT
CDR3aa: CATRQVSTDTQYF